The 11 T cell receptor beta chains below were found in one sample sequenced in a study of blood T cell repertoires in COVID-19. The protocol was immunoSEQ multiplex PCR, while the TCRdb copy is restricted to in-frame clones and leaves out a portion. Among about 330,000 clones listed, around 84% were seen once. Sequencing was performed on PBMCs or T cells enriched from blood (not recorded which). The origin of the receptors is a young woman who had recovered from COVID-19.

The chain couples TRBV12-5 to TRBJ2-1; 10 nucleotides line up with TRBD2. Germline lookup yields CDR1 LGHNT and CDR2 FRNRAP. The CDR3 spans 16 residues. V lost 1 base to trimming and J lost 0 bases; unmatched junction nucleotides: 0. CDR3 nucleotide sequence: TGTGCTAGTGGTTTGGGACTAGCGGGCTCCTACAATGAGCAGTTCTTC. This codes for CASGLGLAGSYNEQFF. Drawing the rest from reference TRBV12-5 and TRBJ2-1, the complete variable domain is DARVTQTPRHKVTEMGQEVTMRCQPILGHNTVFWYRQTMMQGLELLAYFRNRAPLDDSGMPKDRFSAEMPDATLATLKIQPSEPRDSAVYFCASGLGLAGSYNEQFFGPGTRLTVL.

This clone was counted a single time. J is TRBJ2-5 and V is TRBV30; D is undetermined. Germline V gene sequence: CDR1 GTSNPN, CDR2 SVGIG (reference sequence). The CDR3 contains 11 residues. The V end was cut by 0 bases, the J end by 9 bases, with 8 bases between. The CDR3 sequence: CAWSVTVPQYF. The CDR3 coding sequence is TGTGCCTGGAGTGTAACGGTGCCCCAGTACTTC.

The chain combines TRBV10-3 with TRBJ1-2; D gene ambiguous. Deletions cut 7 bases from V and 4 bases from J, with 16 bases between. Germline CDR1 is ENHRY and CDR2 is SYGVKD. The CDR3 sequence is 14 residues long. DNA for the CDR3: TGTGCCATCACCCATTCGACCGCGGGCTATGGCTACACCTTC. It yields the protein CAITHSTAGYGYTF.

The chain joins TRBV18 to TRBJ1-2; TRBD1 aligns across 7 bases. With 6 bases clipped from V and 5 bases from J, the junction kept 6 bases outside the gene matches. The CDR3 runs to 13 residues. Germline V gives CDR1 KGHSH, CDR2 LQKENI. Here the CDR3 DNA reads TGTGCCAGCTCGACCGACAGGGCATATGGCTACACCTTC. This gives the protein CASSTDRAYGYTF.

The V call is TRBV28, the J call TRBJ1-5; D is undetermined. This CDR3 comprises 16 residues. Per the germline V gene, CDR1 is MDHEN and CDR2 is SYDVKM. V lost 0 bases, J lost 3 bases, and 12 bases lay in between. CDR3 region: CASSLWDGEVNQPQHF. CDR3 bases: TGTGCCAGCAGTTTATGGGACGGGGAGGTCAATCAGCCCCAGCATTTT.

The chain combines TRBV10-2 with TRBJ1-2, with a weak D call TRBD1 (5 bases). CDR3 length: 13 residues. Trimming shortened V by 8 bases and J by 4 bases, and 14 bases separated the two germline ends. Germline CDR1 WSHSY, CDR2 SAAADI. The CDR3 reads CASASDNSYGYTF. The DNA of the CDR3 is TGCGCCAGCGCGTCGGACAACAGCTATGGCTACACCTTC.

This chain joins TRBV20-1 and TRBJ2-7; 9 bases align to TRBD1. V lost 3 bases, J lost 3 bases, and 6 bases stayed unmatched. This CDR3 contains 14 residues. Germline CDR1 DFQATT, CDR2 SNEGSKA (reference sequence). In DNA, the CDR3 is TGCAGTGCTAGTCTCGGGACAGGGTACTACGAGCAGTACTTC. Amino acid sequence: CSASLGTGYYEQYF.

The chain employs TRBV7-3 and TRBJ1-2; maybe TRBD1 (5 bases). Trimming removed 4 bases at V and 5 bases at J, with 11 bases between. Germline V gene sequence: CDR1 SGHTA, CDR2 FQGTGA. CDR3 length equals 13 residues. CDR3 coding DNA: TGTGCCAGCAGCTCCCTGGGACTTTATGGCTACACCTTC. It specifies CASSSLGLYGYTF.

This CDR3 reads CAWSLYRGGFTDTQYF. Here the CDR3 DNA reads TGTGCCTGGAGTCTCTACAGGGGCGGATTCACAGATACGCAGTATTTT. V usage is TRBV30 and J usage is TRBJ2-3, with 7 bases identical to TRBD1. CDR1 is GTSNPN, CDR2 SVGIG, per germline (reference sequence). The length of the CDR3 is 16 residues. Germline trimming cut 2 bases from V and 2 bases from J; bases unmatched to any gene: 10.

The count of this clone is one. V usage is TRBV15 and J usage is TRBJ1-5, with TRBD1 matching 8 bases. This CDR3 region has 18 residues. With V trimmed by 0 bases and J by 4 bases, 11 bases remained unmatched. Germline V gene lookup returns CDR1 LNHNV and CDR2 YYDKDF (reference sequence). Here the CDR3 reads CATSRDPGDTGGNQPQHF. The DNA for the CDR3 is TGTGCCACCAGCAGAGATCCTGGAGATACAGGGGGAAATCAGCCCCAGCATTTT.

The CDR3 protein is CASSEWSGENYGYTF. As DNA, the CDR3 is TGTGCCAGCAGTGAATGGTCAGGGGAGAACTATGGCTACACCTTC. V gene TRBV6-1 combines with J gene TRBJ1-2; D may be TRBD1 (6 bases). V was trimmed by 2 bases and J by 2 bases, leaving 12 bases between them. Per the germline V gene, CDR1 is MNHNS and CDR2 is SASEGT. This CDR3 spans 15 amino acids.